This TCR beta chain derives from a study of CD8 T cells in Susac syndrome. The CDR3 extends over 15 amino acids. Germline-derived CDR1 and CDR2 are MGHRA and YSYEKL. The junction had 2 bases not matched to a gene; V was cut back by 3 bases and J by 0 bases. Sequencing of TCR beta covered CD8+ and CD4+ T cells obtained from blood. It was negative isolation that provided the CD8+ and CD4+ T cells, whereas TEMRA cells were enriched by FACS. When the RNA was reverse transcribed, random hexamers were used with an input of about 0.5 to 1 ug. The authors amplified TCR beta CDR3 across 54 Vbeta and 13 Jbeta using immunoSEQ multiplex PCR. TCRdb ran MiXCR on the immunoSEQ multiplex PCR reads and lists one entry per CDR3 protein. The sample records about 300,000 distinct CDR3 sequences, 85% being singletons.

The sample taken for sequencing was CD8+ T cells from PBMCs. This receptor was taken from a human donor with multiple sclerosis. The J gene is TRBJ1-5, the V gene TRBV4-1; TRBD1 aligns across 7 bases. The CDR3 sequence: CASSQDRNSNQPQHF. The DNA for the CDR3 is TGCGCCAGCAGCCAGGACAGGAATAGCAATCAGCCCCAGCATTTT.